One sample yielded the 32 T cell receptor beta chains listed below, sequenced in a study of neurological immune-mediated disorders (dated by TCRdb to about 2019). Library preparation was by 5' RACE. The instrument was an Illumina HiSeq 2500. TCRdb reprocessed the public reads (quality trimming at Q25 with fastp, clone calling with MiXCR) and kept in-frame beta chains. Entries are consolidated by CDR3 protein sequence, retaining the most common genes and DNA. The sample profile shows some 5,000 distinct CDR3 sequences; 23% of them were found once. The top ten clonotypes cover 44% of the sample. Sequenced: CD8+ T cells from blood. The receptor set was obtained from a woman aged 55-69 years with HTLV-1-associated myelopathy (HAM/TSP).

The chain combines TRBV10-3 with TRBJ2-5; D perhaps matches TRBD1 (5 bases). Judging by the DNA end, TRBJ2-7 fits better; the J call may be wrong. The CDR3 sequence is 15 residues long. In germline, CDR1 is ENHRY, CDR2 SYGVKD. CDR3 DNA sequence: TGTGCCATCAGTGAGTCTGGCAGGGTGACCTACGAGCAGTACTTC. Protein product: CAISESGRVTYEQYF.

This clonotype was seen at least ten times. The chain employs TRBV18 and TRBJ2-3; the match to TRBD1 covers 7 bases. Germline values: CDR1 KGHSH, CDR2 LQKENI. This CDR3 spans 15 amino acids. Losses at the gene ends were 3 bases for V and 3 bases for J; bases not matched to a gene: 6. CDR3: CASSPDRMTTDTQYF. CDR3 nucleotides: TGTGCCAGCTCACCGGACAGGATGACAACAGATACGCAGTATTTT. Variable domain in full (rest from reference TRBV18 and TRBJ2-3): NAGVMQNPRHLVRRRGQEARLRCSPMKGHSHVYWYRQLPEEGLKFMVYLQKENIIDESGMPKERFSAEFPKEGPSILRIQQVVRGDSAAYFCASSPDRMTTDTQYFGPGTRLTVL.

This clonotype ranks as medium-sized. This rearrangement joins TRBV20-1 to TRBJ1-2; unclear D gene. The V end lost 8 bases, the J end lost 1 base, and 14 bases lay between the germline ends. CDR3 length equals 13 residues. The germline CDR1 and CDR2 sequences are DFQATT and SNEGSKA (reference sequence). The CDR3 here is CSIYAGLNYGYTF. The DNA of the CDR3 is TGCAGTATCTATGCAGGACTTAACTATGGCTACACCTTC.

V usage is TRBV20-1 and J usage is TRBJ2-7; the match to TRBD2 covers 9 bases. The CDR3 spans 14 residues. V lost 5 bases to trimming and J lost 5 bases; unmatched junction nucleotides: 10. The germline gives CDR1 DFQATT, CDR2 SNEGSKA (reference sequence). CDR3 residues: CSAYSGGGRDEQYF. For the CDR3, the DNA is TGCAGTGCTTATAGCGGGGGCGGGCGGGACGAGCAGTACTTC.

By frequency in the sample, this clonotype is medium-sized (0.01 to 0.1%). The V gene is TRBV12-3 or TRBV12-4, the J gene TRBJ2-4; D is perhaps TRBD1 or TRBD2 (5 bases each). CDR3 length: 17 residues. Trimming pared 6 bases from V and 7 bases from J, leaving 25 bases between. The DNA of the CDR3 is TGTGCCAGCAGACGCTTATGGGGGTCTACAGAGGGGAACATTCAGTACTTC. Its translation is CASRRLWGSTEGNIQYF.

With regard to this clonotype: The missing conserved phenylalanine or tryptophan at the end of this CDR3 makes a read error likely. The chain carries TRBV29-1 and TRBJ1-2, with D tentatively TRBD1 (5 bases). Germline V CDR1 and CDR2: SQVTM, ANQGSEA. The V end was cut by 1 base, the J end by 8 bases, with 14 bases between. The CDR3 sequence is 13 residues long. The CDR3 region has the DNA TGCAGCGTTGAAGTGGGGGAGGAGAGGGGCTACACCTTA. Its protein is CSVEVGEERGYTL.

This clonotype was observed many times. This chain connects TRBV6-2 or TRBV6-3 to TRBJ2-7; TRBD1 is a possible D gene (5 bases). Germline V gene data show CDR1 as MNHEY and CDR2 as SVGEGT. The CDR3 length is 14 residues. V dropped 6 bases and J dropped 0 bases, with 12 bases sitting between them. CDR3 sequence reads: CASSTGQGSYEQYF. The CDR3 region has the DNA TGTGCCAGCAGCACCGGGCAGGGCTCCTACGAGCAGTACTTC.

As to this clonotype: This sequence may be a read error, since a much larger clone differs from it by one base. In nucleotides, the CDR3 is TGTGCCAGCAGCTTAATAAGACGGGCCTCATACGAGCAGTACTTC. As protein: CASSLIRRASYEQYF. The chain employs TRBV21-1 and TRBJ2-7. TRBV21-1 has pseudogene status. CDR3 size: 15 residues.

This clonotype was seen ten or more times. The chain has TRBV3-1 and TRBJ1-1, with D perhaps matching TRBD1 (5 bases). The V and J ends lost 4 bases and 9 bases respectively, with 24 bases between them. The length of the CDR3 is 16 residues. The germline V gene encodes CDR1 LGHDT and CDR2 YNNKEL (reference sequence). The CDR3 region is CASSLSKVGAELQAFF. CDR3 DNA sequence: TGTGCCAGCAGCCTCAGCAAAGTAGGGGCAGAGCTCCAAGCTTTCTTT.

This rearrangement joins TRBV7-6 to TRBJ1-1; 8 bases fit TRBD1. The CDR3 is made up of 15 amino acids. V lost 4 bases, J lost 4 bases, and 8 bases stayed unmatched. CDR1 is SGHVS and CDR2 is FNYEAQ in the germline V gene. CDR3 nucleotides: TGTGCCAGCAGCTACGAACAGGGGGGGGTCACTGAAGCTTTCTTT. Its translation: CASSYEQGGVTEAFF.

This clonotype occurred many times. The chain links TRBV27 to TRBJ1-5; D might be TRBD1 (6 bases). The CDR3 covers 13 residues. Deletions cut 6 bases from V and 7 bases from J, with 13 bases between. Germline CDR1 and CDR2: MNHEY and SMNVEV (reference sequence). CDR3 loop: CASRQGSRQPQHF. Written as DNA, the CDR3 is TGTGCCAGCAGACAGGGAAGCCGCCAGCCCCAGCATTTT.

The chain is built from TRBV27 and TRBJ2-3, with D possibly matching TRBD2 (6 bases). Germline V CDR1 and CDR2: MNHEY, SMNVEV (reference sequence). V was trimmed by 2 bases and J by 2 bases, leaving 26 bases between them. The CDR3 has 20 residues. The DNA for the CDR3 is TGTGCCAGCAGTTTAAACGTCCCCTCCCTCTGGGCTAGCGACACAGATACGCAGTATTTT. This sequence encodes CASSLNVPSLWASDTDTQYF.

This clonotype is medium-sized. V and J are TRBV6-2 or TRBV6-3 and TRBJ1-2; no clear D gene. Germline V gives CDR1 MNHEY, CDR2 SVGEGT. The V end was cut by 7 bases, the J end by 6 bases, with 18 bases between. This CDR3 contains 14 residues. This CDR3 is CASTIGPYWDGYTF. DNA for the CDR3: TGTGCCAGCACCATAGGACCGTACTGGGATGGCTACACCTTC.

This clonotype was seen at least ten times. J is TRBJ2-3 and V is TRBV10-3; 12 bases align to TRBD2. The CDR3 is 17 residues long. CDR1 is ENHRY and CDR2 is SYGVKD in the germline V gene. V gave up 4 bases and J gave up 4 bases; unmatched junction bases: 9. The CDR3 spells CAISAALAGGPSDTQYF. CDR3 nucleotides: TGTGCCATCAGTGCGGCTCTAGCGGGAGGGCCTTCAGATACGCAGTATTTT.

This clonotype was seen repeatedly, ten times or more. The chain uses TRBV6-5 and TRBJ2-7, with D possibly called TRBD1 or TRBD2 (6 bases each). Trimming shortened V by 2 bases and J by 4 bases, and 15 bases separated the two germline ends. The CDR3 contains 15 residues. From germline, CDR1 is MNHEY and CDR2 SVGAGI. The CDR3 DNA follows: TGTGCCAGCAGTTACCTTCTCGGGGGCGGGTACGAGCAGTACTTC. The encoded protein is CASSYLLGGGYEQYF.

The rearrangement joins TRBV7-8 to TRBJ2-5; 8 bases align to TRBD1. The CDR3 loop spans 15 amino acids. Germline V CDR1 and CDR2: SGHVS, FQNEAQ. The trim removed 7 bases at V and 1 base at J, leaving 8 bases unmatched. In nucleotides, the CDR3 is TGTGCCAGCACCATCGCCGGGACAGGCCAAGAGACCCAGTACTTC. It codes for CASTIAGTGQETQYF.

This clonotype occurred many times. CDR3 bases: TGTGCCACCAGTGCGCCAGACAACACCGGGGAGCTGTTTTTT. Residues: CATSAPDNTGELFF. The rearrangement joins TRBV24-1 to TRBJ2-2; no firm D call. V lost 5 bases and J lost 2, with 8 bases in between. CDR1 is KGHDR, CDR2 SFDVKD, per germline. The CDR3 length is 14 residues.

This clonotype was recorded many times. This chain links TRBV7-2 with TRBJ2-1; D perhaps matches TRBD2 (6 bases). V lost 0 bases and J lost 0, with 9 bases in between. This CDR3 is 16 amino acids long. Germline-derived CDR1 and CDR2 are SGHTA and FQGNSA. CDR3 sequence reads: CASSLAPGSSYNEQFF. The CDR3 DNA is TGTGCCAGCAGCTTAGCCCCCGGGAGCTCCTACAATGAGCAGTTCTTC.

This clonotype has just a few counts. This chain links TRBV11-2 with TRBJ2-3; TRBD2 matches at 8 bases. V shed 5 bases, J shed 2 bases, and the junction held 12 bases outside the gene matches. The CDR3 loop spans 17 amino acids. Germline CDR1 and CDR2: SGHAT and FQNNGV. DNA of the CDR3: TGTGCCAGCAGCCCCACTGGGCGGGGGGACCCCACAGATACGCAGTATTTT. Translated, it gives CASSPTGRGDPTDTQYF.

This clonotype was seen more than once but under ten times. V is TRBV30 and J is TRBJ1-1; D gene unclear. The CDR3 contains 15 residues. Trimming left V 2 bases short and J 0 bases short, with 13 bases between. Germline V gene lookup returns CDR1 GTSNPN and CDR2 SVGIG (reference sequence). This CDR3 is CAWSKGPDVNTEAFF. CDR3 nucleotides: TGTGCCTGGAGTAAAGGGCCTGACGTGAACACTGAAGCTTTCTTT.

The rearrangement joins TRBV5-1 to TRBJ2-1, with 9 nucleotides matching TRBD1. J gave up 8 bases and V 6 bases, and 12 bases lay outside the gene matches. CDR1 and CDR2 from the germline V gene are SGHRS and YFSETQ. This CDR3 is 15 amino acids long. In DNA, the CDR3 is TGCGCCAGCACCCCCCGGGACAGGGTTTTGTATGAGCAGTTCTTC. Translation gives CASTPRDRVLYEQFF. The complete variable domain, with remaining parts taken from reference TRBV5-1 and TRBJ2-1, reads KAGVTQTPRYLIKTRGQQVTLSCSPISGHRSVSWYQQTPGQGLQFLFEYFSETQRNKGNFPGRFSGRQFSNSRSEMNVSTLELGDSALYLCASTPRDRVLYEQFFGPGTRLTVL.

The table lists this clonotype with a few counts. The chain has TRBV7-6 and TRBJ1-2; possible D gene TRBD1, 5 bases. There are 14 residues in the CDR3. Germline V gene data show CDR1 as SGHVS and CDR2 as FNYEAQ. V lost 7 bases and J 7 bases, leaving 19 bases between the germline ends. The CDR3 nucleotides are TGTGCCAGCATCGCAACCGGGACTCGCTGTGGCTACACCTTC. Translated, it gives CASIATGTRCGYTF.

Ten or more counts support this clonotype. This chain connects TRBV14 to TRBJ1-1; D unclear. CDR3 length: 16 residues. The germline V and J ends were trimmed by 0 bases and 0 bases, with 11 bases remaining between them. Germline V gene sequence: CDR1 SGHDN, CDR2 FVKESK. CDR3: CASSQDSAAMNTEAFF. CDR3 DNA: TGTGCCAGCAGCCAAGATAGCGCAGCTATGAACACTGAAGCTTTCTTT.

This clonotype appeared many times. This rearrangement joins TRBV10-1 to TRBJ2-1, with D possibly matching TRBD2 (6 bases). The CDR3 covers 13 residues. The germline V gene has CDR1 WNHNN and CDR2 SYGVQD (reference sequence). Trimming took off 6 bases at V and 8 bases at J, with 14 bases between the two ends. DNA for the CDR3: TGCGCCAGCAGCTTAACTAGCAATGATGAGCAGTTCTTC. It is translated as CASSLTSNDEQFF.

This clonotype was observed at least ten times. The chain has TRBV24-1 and TRBJ2-5, with 9 bases identical to TRBD1. The CDR3 has 17 amino acids. V shed 2 bases, J shed 5 bases, and the junction held 11 bases outside the gene matches. CDR1 and CDR2 (germline): KGHDR, SFDVKD. CDR3 in amino acids: CATSDSKIDRGMETQYF. Written as DNA, the CDR3 is TGTGCCACCAGTGATTCCAAAATCGACAGGGGGATGGAGACCCAGTACTTC.

The sample holds many counts of this clonotype. The chain uses TRBV27 and TRBJ1-5, with a possible D match to TRBD1 (6 bases). The CDR3 is made up of 14 amino acids. CDR1 is MNHEY, CDR2 SMNVEV, per germline (reference sequence). Trimming shortened V by 4 bases and J by 7 bases, and 14 bases separated the two germline ends. CDR3 in DNA: TGTGCCAGCAGTTCCACACAGGGCCTGCAGCCCCAGCATTTT. This codes for CASSSTQGLQPQHF.

The chain links TRBV5-1 to TRBJ2-7; TRBD2 matches at 7 bases. The CDR3 is made up of 14 amino acids. With V trimmed by 0 bases and J by 5 bases, 5 bases remained unmatched. The V gene's germline CDR1 is SGHRS and CDR2 YFSETQ. CDR3 in amino acids: CASSLGGRADEQYF. The CDR3 DNA follows: TGCGCCAGCAGCTTGGGGGGGAGGGCAGACGAGCAGTACTTC. The whole variable domain, remainder taken from reference TRBV5-1 and TRBJ2-7, is KAGVTQTPRYLIKTRGQQVTLSCSPISGHRSVSWYQQTPGQGLQFLFEYFSETQRNKGNFPGRFSGRQFSNSRSEMNVSTLELGDSALYLCASSLGGRADEQYFGPGTRLTVT.

This clonotype is medium-sized (0.01 to 0.1%) within its sample. The CDR3 region is CAISDPDRGLDYGYTF. The DNA for the CDR3 is TGTGCCATCAGTGACCCGGACAGGGGGCTGGACTATGGCTACACCTTC. This chain connects TRBV10-3 to TRBJ1-2, with 11 nucleotides matching TRBD1. V trimming: 3 bases; J trimming: 3 bases; junction bases outside the gene matches: 6. The germline V gene has CDR1 ENHRY and CDR2 SYGVKD. This CDR3 is built from 16 residues.

V and J are TRBV20-1 and TRBJ2-3, with 11 bases aligning to TRBD2. The CDR3 runs 16 residues. Losses at the gene ends were 3 bases for V and 2 bases for J; bases not matched to a gene: 7. The germline V gene encodes CDR1 DFQATT and CDR2 SNEGSKA (reference sequence). For the CDR3, the DNA is TGCAGTGCTAGGTTCCCTAGCGGGGGGATCACAGATACGCAGTATTTT. Its translation is CSARFPSGGITDTQYF.

By sample fraction, this clonotype is medium-sized. The rearrangement uses TRBV10-3 and TRBJ2-1, with TRBD1 as a possible D gene (6 bases). Between the trimmed V and J ends, which lost 2 bases and 6 bases, there was a span of 14 bases. Germline loops: CDR1 ENHRY, CDR2 SYGVKD. CDR3 length equals 15 residues. The chain's CDR3 is CAISEIRQVGNEQFF. DNA for the CDR3: TGTGCCATCAGTGAGATACGACAGGTTGGCAATGAGCAGTTCTTC.

The V call is TRBV15, the J call TRBJ1-3; D is ambiguous. Germline V CDR1 and CDR2: LNHNV, YYDKDF (reference sequence). The CDR3 has 15 residues. V lost 1 base and J lost 0, with 7 bases in between. CDR3 in DNA: TGTGCCACCAGCAGAGGCGGGAGCTCTGGAAACACCATATATTTT. Protein: CATSRGGSSGNTIYF.

As regards this clonotype: Mismatch with germline at one junction end may stem from a read error. V is TRBV7-9 and J is TRBJ1-1, with 7 positions matching TRBD1. The length of the CDR3 is 13 residues. CDR1 and CDR2 from the germline V gene are SEHNR and FQNEAQ (reference sequence). CDR3 DNA: TGTGCCAGCAGCTTAGACCCCGGACAGGAAGATTTCTTT. Protein sequence: CASSLDPGQEDFF.